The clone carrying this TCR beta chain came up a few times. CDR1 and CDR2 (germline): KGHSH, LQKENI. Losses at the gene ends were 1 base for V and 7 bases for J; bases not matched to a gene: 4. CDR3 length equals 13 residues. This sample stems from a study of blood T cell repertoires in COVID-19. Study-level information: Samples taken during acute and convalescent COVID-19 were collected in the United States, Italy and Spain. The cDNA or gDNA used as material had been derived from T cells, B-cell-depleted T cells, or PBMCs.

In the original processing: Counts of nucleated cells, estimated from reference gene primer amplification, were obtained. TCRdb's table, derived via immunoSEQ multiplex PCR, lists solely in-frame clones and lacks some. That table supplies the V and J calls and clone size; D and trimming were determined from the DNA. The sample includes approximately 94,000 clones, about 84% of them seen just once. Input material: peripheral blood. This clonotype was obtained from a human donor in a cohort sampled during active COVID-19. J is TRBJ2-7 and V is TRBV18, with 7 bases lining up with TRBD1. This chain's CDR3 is CASSPQGAGEQYF. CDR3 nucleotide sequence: TGTGCCAGCTCACCACAGGGGGCCGGGGAGCAGTACTTC.